Shown below are 21 T cell receptor beta chains from a single sample sequenced in a study of blood T cell repertoires in COVID-19. Sequencing used immunoSEQ multiplex PCR; TCRdb keeps in-frame clones, though not all of them. The repertoire holds about 520,000 clones, with 80% to 90% as singletons. Sequenced input: peripheral blood. The receptors were sampled from a human donor in a cohort sampled during active COVID-19.

The gene calls are TRBV3-1 (or the pseudogene TRBV3-2) and TRBJ2-1, with 9 bases aligning to TRBD2. Per the germline V gene, CDR1 is LGHDT and CDR2 is YNNKEL (reference sequence). This CDR3 is built from 16 residues. After removal of 4 bases from V and 7 bases from J, the junction contained 11 bases not matched to a gene. CDR3 DNA: TGTGCCAGCAGCCGCGCATCAAGCGGGAGGCGGAATGAGCAGTTCTTC. This sequence encodes CASSRASSGRRNEQFF.

This clone has more than one count but fewer than ten. V usage is TRBV18 and J usage is TRBJ2-7; D might be TRBD2 (6 bases). CDR3 size: 15 residues. The V gene's germline CDR1 is KGHSH and CDR2 LQKENI. V lost 4 bases and J 5 bases, leaving 18 bases between the germline ends. The CDR3 here is CASSRSGGESNEQYF. The CDR3 DNA sequence: TGTGCCAGCTCACGCTCCGGAGGGGAGAGCAACGAGCAGTACTTC.

CDR3 region: CASSLVGTSGYEQYF. The CDR3 nucleotides read TGTGCCAGCAGCTTAGTAGGGACTAGCGGATACGAGCAGTACTTC. The rearrangement joins TRBV7-6 to TRBJ2-7, with TRBD2 matching 11 bases. The junction had 3 bases not matched to a gene; V was cut back by 1 base and J by 4 bases. The CDR3 covers 15 residues. Germline CDR1 and CDR2: SGHVS and FNYEAQ.

This clone was observed a few times. The V gene is TRBV6-5, the J gene TRBJ1-5; D is unresolved. There are 15 residues in the CDR3. Looked up from germline, CDR1 is MNHEY and CDR2 is SVGAGI. The V and J ends lost 5 bases and 0 bases respectively, with 11 bases between them. The CDR3 is CASSPSGYSNQPQHF. The CDR3 DNA reads TGTGCCAGCAGTCCCTCCGGGTATAGCAATCAGCCCCAGCATTTT.

This chain joins TRBV5-6 and TRBJ1-2, with 9 bases aligning to TRBD1. V lost 4 bases to trimming and J lost 0 bases; unmatched junction nucleotides: 10. This CDR3 comprises 17 residues. The germline V gene encodes CDR1 SGHDT and CDR2 YYEEEE. The CDR3 region is CASSPRTGAIANYGYTF. CDR3 nucleotide sequence: TGTGCCAGCAGCCCAAGGACAGGGGCGATAGCTAACTATGGCTACACCTTC.

The table lists this clone with a few counts. Other DNA variants within this sample encode the same CDR3. This sequence joins TRBV7-9 and TRBJ2-5, with D unresolved. Deletions cut 0 bases from V and 5 bases from J, with 4 bases between. The germline gives CDR1 SEHNR, CDR2 FQNEAQ (reference sequence). The CDR3 spans 12 residues. This CDR3 is CASSLAPETQYF. In DNA, the CDR3 is TGTGCCAGCAGCTTAGCTCCGGAGACCCAGTACTTC.

Worth noting for this clone: This specimen includes other DNA sequences encoding the same CDR3. The rearrangement joins TRBV29-1 to TRBJ2-5; D may be TRBD1 (6 bases). From germline, CDR1 is SQVTM and CDR2 ANQGSEA. The CDR3 runs 12 residues. Trimming removed 1 base from V and 4 bases from J, with 7 bases in between. This chain's CDR3 is CSVEGRGETQYF. In DNA form, the CDR3 reads TGCAGCGTTGAAGGCAGGGGAGAGACCCAGTACTTC. Based on the CDR3 plus reference TRBV29-1 and TRBJ2-5, the full variable domain is SAVISQKPSRDICQRGTSLTIQCQVDSQVTMMFWYRQQPGQSLTLIATANQGSEATYESGFVIDKFPISRPNLTFSTLTVSNMSPEDSSIYLCSVEGRGETQYFGPGTRLLVL.

The rearrangement uses TRBV9 and TRBJ1-1; the D gene is possibly TRBD1 (6 bases). CDR1 is SGDLS and CDR2 is YYNGEE in the germline V gene. Trimming cost V 4 bases and J 0 bases, with 16 bases left between them. The CDR3 consists of 16 residues. The CDR3 region is CASSSREGHLNTEAFF. CDR3 in DNA: TGTGCCAGCAGCTCCCGTGAGGGACACCTGAACACTGAAGCTTTCTTT.

V is TRBV7-9 and J is TRBJ1-1, with 7 bases aligning to TRBD1. The V segment lost 3 bases and the J segment 7 bases; nucleotides outside the gene matches: 11. The CDR3 totals 15 residues. Looked up from germline, CDR1 is SEHNR and CDR2 is FQNEAQ (reference sequence). CDR3 region: CASSLTGWALLEAFF. In DNA, the CDR3 is TGTGCCAGCAGCTTGACAGGGTGGGCCCTTCTTGAAGCTTTCTTT.

This rearrangement joins TRBV19 to TRBJ2-3; 7 positions match TRBD2. Trimming took 8 bases from V and 7 from J; bases not matched to a gene: 15. CDR3 size: 15 residues. The V gene's germline CDR1 is LNHDA and CDR2 SQIVND (reference sequence). The CDR3 bases are TGTGCCAGTTCCCTATCCCCAGGGAGGGCGAATACGCAGTATTTT. Translated: CASSLSPGRANTQYF.

The V gene is TRBV29-1, the J gene TRBJ2-1, with 10 bases identical to TRBD2. The CDR3 spans 18 residues. Per the germline V gene, CDR1 is SQVTM and CDR2 is ANQGSEA. V lost 5 bases, J lost 4 bases, and 17 bases stayed unmatched. CDR3 in amino acids: CSVLVPSGRDLLYNEQFF. CDR3 DNA: TGCAGCGTTCTAGTACCTAGCGGGAGAGACTTGCTTTACAATGAGCAGTTCTTC.

The chain recombines TRBV5-1 with TRBJ1-5, with 9 bases aligning to TRBD1. The CDR3 extends over 15 amino acids. The junction had 8 bases not matched to a gene; V was cut back by 4 bases and J by 6 bases. The germline CDR1 and CDR2 sequences are SGHRS and YFSETQ. This CDR3 reads CASSPGQGGSQPQHF. CDR3 nucleotide sequence: TGCGCCAGCAGCCCGGGACAGGGAGGGAGTCAGCCCCAGCATTTT. Combining the CDR3 with reference TRBV5-1 and TRBJ1-5 gives the whole variable domain KAGVTQTPRYLIKTRGQQVTLSCSPISGHRSVSWYQQTPGQGLQFLFEYFSETQRNKGNFPGRFSGRQFSNSRSEMNVSTLELGDSALYLCASSPGQGGSQPQHFGDGTRLSIL.

V and J are TRBV5-1 and TRBJ2-1; 7 nucleotides agree with TRBD2. With 4 bases clipped from V and 0 bases from J, the junction kept 10 bases outside the gene matches. Germline CDR1 reads SGHRS; CDR2 reads YFSETQ. This CDR3 is 17 amino acids long. This CDR3 is CASSRRLARDSYNEQFF. The CDR3 DNA reads TGCGCCAGCAGCCGACGACTAGCTCGGGACTCCTACAATGAGCAGTTCTTC.

DNA of the CDR3: TGTGCCAGCAGTAAGTCAATCCGGGACATCCCATATGGCTACACCTTC. This translates into CASSKSIRDIPYGYTF. The rearrangement links TRBV11-2 to TRBJ1-2, with a tentative D call TRBD1 (6 bases). Between the trimmed V and J ends, which lost 6 bases and 5 bases, there was a span of 22 bases. In germline, CDR1 is SGHAT, CDR2 FQNNGV. The CDR3 runs to 16 residues. Full variable domain (rest looked up from reference TRBV11-2 and TRBJ1-2): EAGVAQSPRYKIIEKRQSVAFWCNPISGHATLYWYQQILGQGPKLLIQFQNNGVVDDSQLPKDRFSAERLKGVDSTLKIQPAKLEDSAVYLCASSKSIRDIPYGYTFGSGTRLTVV.

The sample holds one count of this clone. The rearrangement joins TRBV19 to TRBJ1-3; TRBD1 matches at 8 bases. J was trimmed by 4 bases and V by 5 bases; bases with no gene match: 7. The CDR3 extends over 15 amino acids. Germline V gives CDR1 LNHDA, CDR2 SQIVND (reference sequence). CDR3 in DNA: TGTGCCAGTAGTTCTGGGACAGGCGGCGGAAACACCATATATTTT. Its protein is CASSSGTGGGNTIYF.

The genes are TRBV7-3 and TRBJ2-7; D is perhaps TRBD2 (6 bases). CDR3 length equals 13 residues. With 2 bases removed from V and 6 bases from J, the gap between germline ends came to 11 bases. CDR1 and CDR2 (germline): SGHTA, FQGTGA. As DNA, the CDR3 is TGTGCCAGCAGCTTAGGGGGGAGTAGCGAGCAGTACTTC. It codes for CASSLGGSSEQYF.

The chain uses TRBV28 and TRBJ1-1; 7 bases line up with TRBD1. Germline V gene lookup returns CDR1 MDHEN and CDR2 SYDVKM. The V gene end was trimmed by 11 bases and the J gene end by 4 bases; junction bases not matched to a gene: 7. The CDR3 contains 12 residues. CDR3 region: CAVLRGSTEAFF. In DNA form, the CDR3 reads TGTGCCGTCCTCAGGGGGAGCACTGAAGCTTTCTTT.

J is TRBJ1-4 and V is TRBV5-6; 9 bases fit TRBD1. V was pared by 4 bases and J by 3 bases, with 7 bases of the junction left unmatched. Germline V gives CDR1 SGHDT, CDR2 YYEEEE. The CDR3 sequence is 16 residues long. The CDR3: CASSSPRQGANEKLFF. The CDR3 region has the DNA TGTGCCAGCAGCAGTCCTAGACAGGGGGCTAATGAAAAACTGTTTTTT.

The chain combines TRBV9 with TRBJ2-1; tentatively, D is TRBD1 (6 bases). Germline V gives CDR1 SGDLS, CDR2 YYNGEE. Trimming shortened V by 1 base and J by 6 bases, and 11 bases separated the two germline ends. CDR3 length: 14 amino acids. The DNA for the CDR3 is TGTGCCAGCAGCGTACACCAGGGGATCAATGAGCAGTTCTTC. Residues: CASSVHQGINEQFF.

V gene TRBV27 combines with J gene TRBJ1-1, with 7 bases that match TRBD1. Germline values: CDR1 MNHEY, CDR2 SMNVEV (reference sequence). The J segment lost 8 bases and the V segment lost 3 bases, leaving 6 bases of the junction unmatched. This CDR3 has 13 residues. Written as DNA, the CDR3 is TGTGCCAGCAGTTTGAGGGGGCTCAGGGAAGCTTTCTTT. Residues: CASSLRGLREAFF.

The rearrangement uses TRBV5-1 and TRBJ2-7; TRBD1 might be the D (5 bases). Germline-derived CDR1 and CDR2 are SGHRS and YFSETQ. CDR3 length: 14 residues. V lost 5 bases and J 0 bases, leaving 12 bases between the germline ends. The CDR3 nucleotides are TGCGCCAGCAGATTACGGACAAGCTCCTACGAGCAGTACTTC. Translating gives CASRLRTSSYEQYF. Complete variable domain (other parts from reference TRBV5-1 and TRBJ2-7): KAGVTQTPRYLIKTRGQQVTLSCSPISGHRSVSWYQQTPGQGLQFLFEYFSETQRNKGNFPGRFSGRQFSNSRSEMNVSTLELGDSALYLCASRLRTSSYEQYFGPGTRLTVT.